The sample holds many counts of the clone carrying this TCR beta chain. Its antigen is as yet unknown. This record comes from a study of early T cells in non-severe SARS-CoV-2 infection. About the study: It was bulk RNA from unsorted whole blood that was sequenced, and the chains were unpaired. Study-level results: Lookups in VDJdb leaned toward anti-spike CD8 responses and missed private and CD4 specificities.

The V end was cut by 5 bases, the J end by 3 bases, with 19 bases between. Germline CDR1 SEHNR, CDR2 FQNEAQ (reference sequence). CDR3 length: 16 amino acids. As part of library construction, unique molecular identifiers were attached to individual cDNA molecules. One entry per CDR3 protein results from TCRdb running MiXCR on the 5' RACE reads. Of tens of thousands of distinct CDR3 sequences in the sample, about 15% were seen once. The sequence was collected from an adult who was a healthcare worker with PCR-confirmed SARS-CoV-2 infection or an uninfected control (not recorded which). The sample comprised whole blood. The gene calls are TRBV7-9 and TRBJ2-5; perhaps TRBD1 as D (6 bases). CDR3 sequence reads: CASSPINRAGKETQYF. The DNA for the CDR3 is TGTGCCAGCAGCCCGATTAACAGGGCTGGCAAAGAGACCCAGTACTTC.